One and the same sample provided the 2 T cell receptor beta chains below, sequenced in a study of cytomegalovirus exposure and HLA in healthy donors. Assay: immunoSEQ multiplex PCR; the TCRdb copy retains only in-frame clones and omits some. The sample holds under 250,000 clones, roughly 84% seen once. Source material: PBMCs. The receptor source for this set is a woman aged 18-29 years in good health and CMV-seropositive.

This sequence joins TRBV5-1 and TRBJ2-2, with 7 bases identical to TRBD1. V shed 0 bases and J 2 bases; nucleotides not matched to a gene: 1. This CDR3 contains 15 residues. The germline gives CDR1 SGHRS, CDR2 YFSETQ. The CDR3 sequence is CASSLGDRNTGELFF. CDR3 bases: TGCGCCAGCAGCTTGGGGGACAGAAACACCGGGGAGCTGTTTTTT.

CDR3 sequence reads: CASSSTSGSWNEQFF. The CDR3 DNA follows: TGTGCCAGCAGCTCAACTAGCGGGAGTTGGAATGAGCAGTTCTTC. This chain uses TRBV7-6 with TRBJ2-1, with 11 bases fitting TRBD2. The CDR3 totals 15 residues. Germline values: CDR1 SGHVS, CDR2 FNYEAQ. Germline trimming cut 4 bases from V and 7 bases from J; bases unmatched to any gene: 6.